This T cell receptor (beta chain) derives from a study of beta chain features in type 1 diabetes. With V trimmed by 4 bases and J by 3 bases, 10 bases remained unmatched. CDR3 length: 16 residues. The germline gives CDR1 SGHTA, CDR2 FQGNSA. As to this clone: The antigen is unknown.

In total, each donor contributed a single heparinised blood draw that averaged around 0.12 L. Study-level results: Shorter TCRB CDR3s, moderately but significantly so, were found in Type 1 diabetes patients in all four CD4+ subsets. A definitive answer on HLA type influencing TCRB rearrangement was not reached here. For type 1 diabetes patients, VDJ junctions showed fewer insertions and more deletions. Shorter templates might be favored by PCR, equally in patients and controls.

TCRB transcripts that were expressed got sequenced, as all of the isolated RNA had been reverse transcribed. Clones were read by immunoSEQ multiplex PCR, and TCRdb kept only the in-frame ones, dropping some. The table records around 650,000 clones, 9.5% to 15% of them present only once. This chain joins TRBV7-2 and TRBJ2-3; 7 positions agree with TRBD2. The source material was naive CD4+ T cells from blood. The TCR originated in a man aged 25-40 years with type 1 diabetes. The CDR3: CASSSGPGLTTDTQYF. DNA for the CDR3: TGTGCCAGCAGCTCAGGACCGGGACTAACAACAGATACGCAGTATTTT.